The rows below give T cell receptor beta chains drawn from one sample of a study of PD-1 blockade in classical Hodgkin lymphoma. Sequencing was performed with immunoSEQ multiplex PCR; in TCRdb, only in-frame clones are kept and a portion is missing. The table includes more than 7,500 clones, around 87% detected once. This sample comprised peripheral blood mononuclear cells (PBMCs), obtained before the fourth cycle of nivolumab. The receptors were gathered from a human donor with classical Hodgkin lymphoma. Each CDR3 is given with its conserved first and last residue. A D gene is named only where the DNA matches it firmly. Size values are once, few and many counts, or a class for expanded clones, and some rows have none.

v_call: TRBV29-1; clone_size: -; d_call: -; j_call: TRBJ1-2; cdr3_nt: TGCAGCGGGGGGCAGTCCGGGGGTAATGGCTACACCTTC; cdr3_aa: CSGGQSGGNGYTF
v_call: TRBV5-6; clone_size: few; d_call: -; j_call: TRBJ1-6; cdr3_nt: TGTGCCAGCAGCACCTACAGGGTATTATACTCACCCCTCCACTTT; cdr3_aa: CASSTYRVLYSPLHF
v_call: TRBV10-3; clone_size: -; d_call: -; j_call: TRBJ2-7; cdr3_nt: TGTGCCATCAGTGATAAGGAGGGGGTCACGGACGAGCAGTACTTC; cdr3_aa: CAISDKEGVTDEQYF
v_call: TRBV29-1; clone_size: -; d_call: TRBD1; j_call: TRBJ1-4; cdr3_nt: TGCAGCGTCGGCGGGACAGGGGTGCCTAATGAAAAACTGTTTTTT; cdr3_aa: CSVGGTGVPNEKLFF
v_call: TRBV29-1; clone_size: -; d_call: TRBD1; j_call: TRBJ2-7; cdr3_nt: TGCAGCGTCGCCTCGACAGGGATCTATTCCGAGCAGTACTTC; cdr3_aa: CSVASTGIYSEQYF
v_call: TRBV7-9; clone_size: few; d_call: -; j_call: TRBJ1-1; cdr3_nt: TGTGCCAGCAGCTTGGGAACAGCAGGAACTGAAGCTTTCTTT; cdr3_aa: CASSLGTAGTEAFF
v_call: TRBV7-9; clone_size: -; d_call: -; j_call: TRBJ2-1; cdr3_nt: TGTGCCAGCAGCTCCCGAAGTTTAAGCGAGCAGTTCTTC; cdr3_aa: CASSSRSLSEQFF
v_call: TRBV29-1; clone_size: -; d_call: -; j_call: TRBJ1-1; cdr3_nt: TGCAGCGTTGAAGTTGTGGACACCGGAGGCCCTGAAGCTTTCTTT; cdr3_aa: CSVEVVDTGGPEAFF
v_call: TRBV29-1; clone_size: -; d_call: -; j_call: TRBJ2-4; cdr3_nt: TGCAGCGCAAAAGGCCTTCTAAAACGAGGAAACATTCAGTACTTC; cdr3_aa: CSAKGLLKRGNIQYF
v_call: TRBV7-9; clone_size: -; d_call: -; j_call: TRBJ1-4; cdr3_nt: TGTGCCAGCAGCCCAGACAGGTGGGATGAAGAACTGTTTTTT; cdr3_aa: CASSPDRWDEELFF
v_call: TRBV2; clone_size: -; d_call: TRBD1; j_call: TRBJ1-5; cdr3_nt: TGTGCCAGCAGCTGGACAGGCCCGACGTCCTATAGCAATCAGCCCCAGCATTTT; cdr3_aa: CASSWTGPTSYSNQPQHF
v_call: TRBV19; clone_size: -; d_call: -; j_call: TRBJ1-2; cdr3_nt: TGTGCCAGTACCATCTCCGGGACGGCTACCTATGGCTACACCTTC; cdr3_aa: CASTISGTATYGYTF
v_call: TRBV28; clone_size: -; d_call: TRBD1; j_call: TRBJ1-4; cdr3_nt: TGTGCCAGCGGGACAGGGAATGAAAAACTGTTTTTT; cdr3_aa: CASGTGNEKLFF